The rows below give T cell receptor beta chains drawn from one sample of a study of blood T cell repertoires in COVID-19. The table came from immunoSEQ multiplex PCR; TCRdb's copy has only in-frame clones and leaves some out. The table records 200,000 to 250,000 clones, about 87% of them present only once. Sequencing input: PBMCs or T cells enriched from blood (not recorded which). The receptors come from a man between 45 and 60 years old who had been exposed to COVID-19. Both conserved end residues are part of each CDR3. The order of the fields is D gene, J gene, V gene, clone size, CDR3 protein, CDR3 DNA. A D gene is named only where the DNA matches it firmly. Size values are once, few and many counts, or a class for expanded clones, and some rows have none.

d_gene: NA; j_gene: TRBJ1-3; v_gene: TRBV9; abundance: few; CDR3aa: CASSAGQGSGNTIYF; CDR3nt: TGTGCCAGCAGCGCCGGCCAGGGGTCTGGAAACACCATATATTTT
d_gene: TRBD1; j_gene: TRBJ1-1; v_gene: TRBV28; abundance: NA; CDR3aa: CASSLAGTGGTEAFF; CDR3nt: TGTGCCAGCAGTTTGGCCGGGACAGGGGGCACTGAAGCTTTCTTT
d_gene: TRBD1; j_gene: TRBJ2-7; v_gene: TRBV5-1; abundance: NA; CDR3aa: CASSLHGQGYEQYF; CDR3nt: TGCGCCAGCAGCTTGCATGGACAGGGATACGAGCAGTACTTC
d_gene: TRBD1; j_gene: TRBJ1-2; v_gene: TRBV3-1/TRBV3-2; abundance: NA; CDR3aa: CASSQERFRGRGYGYTF; CDR3nt: TGTGCCAGCAGCCAAGAACGTTTCAGGGGGCGCGGCTATGGCTACACCTTC
d_gene: TRBD1; j_gene: TRBJ2-5; v_gene: TRBV11-1; abundance: NA; CDR3aa: CASSQGTGAQETQYF; CDR3nt: TGTGCCAGCAGCCAGGGGACAGGGGCCCAAGAGACCCAGTACTTC
d_gene: NA; j_gene: TRBJ2-1; v_gene: TRBV29-1; abundance: NA; CDR3aa: CSVERRYREQFF; CDR3nt: TGCAGCGTTGAACGTCGGTACAGGGAGCAGTTCTTC
d_gene: NA; j_gene: TRBJ2-2; v_gene: TRBV10-3; abundance: once; CDR3aa: CAISEIEGSGELFF; CDR3nt: TGTGCCATCAGTGAAATAGAGGGATCCGGGGAGCTGTTTTTT
d_gene: TRBD2; j_gene: TRBJ2-1; v_gene: TRBV18; abundance: NA; CDR3aa: CASSPPLAGGGEQFF; CDR3nt: TGTGCCAGCTCACCACCCCTAGCGGGAGGGGGTGAGCAGTTCTTC
d_gene: NA; j_gene: TRBJ2-2; v_gene: TRBV18; abundance: NA; CDR3aa: CASSRQTGNTGELFF; CDR3nt: TGTGCCAGCTCACGGCAGACAGGAAACACCGGGGAGCTGTTTTTT
d_gene: NA; j_gene: TRBJ1-6; v_gene: TRBV2; abundance: NA; CDR3aa: CASSGAGSSYNSPLHF; CDR3nt: TGTGCCAGCAGTGGCGCGGGCAGCTCCTATAATTCACCCCTCCACTTT
d_gene: TRBD1; j_gene: TRBJ1-2; v_gene: TRBV28; abundance: NA; CDR3aa: CASSSSTGDYGYTF; CDR3nt: TGTGCCAGCAGTTCCTCAACAGGGGACTATGGCTACACCTTC
d_gene: TRBD2; j_gene: TRBJ2-1; v_gene: TRBV5-1; abundance: NA; CDR3aa: CASSLTSGTYNEQFF; CDR3nt: TGCGCCAGCAGCTTGACTAGCGGGACCTACAATGAGCAGTTCTTC
d_gene: NA; j_gene: TRBJ1-1; v_gene: TRBV7-2; abundance: NA; CDR3aa: CASSLSGRPEAFF; CDR3nt: TGTGCCAGCAGCTTATCTGGCAGGCCTGAAGCTTTCTTT
d_gene: TRBD1; j_gene: TRBJ2-7; v_gene: TRBV29-1; abundance: NA; CDR3aa: CSVPGQGAYEQYF; CDR3nt: TGCAGCGTCCCGGGACAGGGGGCCTACGAGCAGTACTTC
d_gene: NA; j_gene: TRBJ1-2; v_gene: TRBV3-1/TRBV3-2; abundance: NA; CDR3aa: CASSQAGGGGYTF; CDR3nt: TGTGCCAGCAGCCAAGCAGGAGGAGGGGGCTACACCTTC
d_gene: TRBD1; j_gene: TRBJ2-6; v_gene: TRBV19; abundance: NA; CDR3aa: CATKKGDRGLGANVLTF; CDR3nt: TGTGCCACTAAAAAAGGGGACAGGGGTTTGGGGGCCAACGTCCTGACTTTC
d_gene: TRBD2; j_gene: TRBJ2-3; v_gene: TRBV19; abundance: NA; CDR3aa: CASNPNSGRRTDTQYF; CDR3nt: TGTGCCAGTAATCCTAATAGCGGGAGGCGCACAGATACGCAGTATTTT
d_gene: TRBD1; j_gene: TRBJ1-5; v_gene: TRBV18; abundance: NA; CDR3aa: CASSRTGENQPQHF; CDR3nt: TGTGCCAGCTCACGGACAGGGGAAAATCAGCCCCAGCATTTT
d_gene: NA; j_gene: TRBJ1-6; v_gene: TRBV7-9; abundance: NA; CDR3aa: CASSLEGRTVDSPLHF; CDR3nt: TGTGCCAGCAGCTTAGAGGGTCGGACAGTCGATTCACCCCTCCACTTT
d_gene: NA; j_gene: TRBJ1-6; v_gene: TRBV7-2; abundance: NA; CDR3aa: CASSLAYRDSPLHF; CDR3nt: TGTGCCAGCAGCTTAGCATACCGAGATTCACCCCTCCACTTT
d_gene: TRBD2; j_gene: TRBJ2-3; v_gene: TRBV5-4; abundance: NA; CDR3aa: CASSRAGGGSTDTQYF; CDR3nt: TGTGCCAGCAGCAGAGCGGGGGGAGGGAGCACAGATACGCAGTATTTT
d_gene: NA; j_gene: TRBJ2-1; v_gene: TRBV5-1; abundance: NA; CDR3aa: CASSLEGREMGQFF; CDR3nt: TGCGCCAGCAGCTTGGAGGGGCGCGAAATGGGGCAGTTCTTC
d_gene: NA; j_gene: TRBJ1-4; v_gene: TRBV6-5; abundance: NA; CDR3aa: CASSRGWTNEKLFF; CDR3nt: TGTGCCAGCAGTAGGGGATGGACTAATGAAAAACTGTTTTTT
d_gene: NA; j_gene: TRBJ2-3; v_gene: TRBV29-1; abundance: NA; CDR3aa: CSVAARQTDTQYF; CDR3nt: TGCAGCGTTGCCGCACGACAGACAGATACGCAGTATTTT